This TCR beta chain was retrieved from a study of T cell responses to AZD1222 COVID-19 vaccine. Study outcomes and limitations: Close to half of spike-specific TCRs reportedly recognize unmutated variant regions. Seropositive status at baseline applied to only 5 or 6 AZD1222 recipients. Clonal diversity was possibly underestimated, and white British individuals and females predominated among donors.

Clones were read by immunoSEQ multiplex PCR, and TCRdb kept only the in-frame ones, dropping some. This sample carries about 140,000 clones, roughly 92% of them seen once, and the ten largest clones take more than 5%. The CDR3 consists of 20 residues. In germline, CDR1 is SGHNT, CDR2 YYREEE (reference sequence). The V gene lost 4 bases and the J gene lost 0 bases, with 26 bases spanning the gap. Comments on this clone: Its target is unknown.

The V call is TRBV5-4, the J call TRBJ1-3, with D possibly matching TRBD1 (5 bases). Material: peripheral blood, obtained on day 0 of AZD1222 vaccination. The source is an adult in good health. The CDR3 loop reads CASSPRGGRNTLDSGNTIYF. The CDR3 DNA follows: TGTGCCAGCAGCCCCCGGGGCGGAAGAAATACTCTGGACTCTGGAAACACCATATATTTT.